This entry describes one T cell receptor (beta chain). Its target is unknown. This sample was taken from a study of OX40 agonist ivuxolimab in advanced cancers. As for the study in general: Patients in dose escalation had liver, melanoma, kidney or head and neck cancers.

Germline V gives CDR1 SGHTS, CDR2 YDEGEE. V lost 0 bases to trimming and J lost 3 bases, with 10 bases between them. The CDR3 runs to 15 residues. Notes on the study in general: Compared with others, partial responders at 0.1-3.0 mg/kg displayed clonal expansion among the lowest.

Using immunoSEQ multiplex PCR, the repertoire was profiled, and TCRdb retains in-frame clones only, with some absent. The table includes 50,000 to 80,000 clones, about four fifths detected once. This sequence joins TRBV5-8 and TRBJ2-1; no firm D call. This clonotype originated in an adult with an advanced solid tumor such as melanoma, head and neck, liver or kidney cancer. Sample: CD4+ or CD8+ T cells sorted from blood, taken in a trial of the OX40 agonist ivuxolimab. The chain's CDR3 is CASSLDGSNYNEQFF. The CDR3 nucleotides read TGTGCCAGCAGCTTGGATGGCAGCAACTACAATGAGCAGTTCTTC.